The rows below give T cell receptor beta chains drawn from one sample of a study of long-term antiretroviral therapy in people with HIV. This table comes from immunoSEQ multiplex PCR, and its TCRdb copy is limited to in-frame clones, with some not included. This table has about 39,000 clones, roughly 85% appearing once. The source was unsorted PBMCs, collected 3.1 years after starting antiretroviral therapy. These receptors all come from a woman aged 45-59 years with HIV. CDR3s include the opening cysteine and the closing phenylalanine or tryptophan. The D gene is left open where the match is weak. For some rows the clone size is stated as once, few or many, or as a class when expanded; others skip it.

d_call j_call v_call clone_size cdr3_nt cdr3_aa
. TRBJ1-4 TRBV7-9 . TGTGCCAGCAGCCCCGGGGGGGCAACTAATGAAAAACTGTTTTTT CASSPGGATNEKLFF
TRBD1 TRBJ1-4 TRBV5-4 . TGTGCCAGCAGCTTTGCTGGACAGGGAAAAAAACTGTTTTTT CASSFAGQGKKLFF
. TRBJ1-1 TRBV12-5 . TGTGCTAGTGGTTTGGTAAAGAGTAGTGAAGCTTTCTTT CASGLVKSSEAFF
. TRBJ2-7 TRBV2 few TGTGCCAGCAGTTGGGACCTCTCCTACGAGCAGTACTTC CASSWDLSYEQYF
. TRBJ2-7 TRBV2 . TGTGCCAGCTCCGGGACACCCGGGCTTCGGGAGCAGTACTTC CASSGTPGLREQYF
TRBD1 TRBJ2-2 TRBV15 . TGTGCCACCAGCAGAGGGACAGGGGGCGGGCAATTGAGGCTGTTTTTT CATSRGTGGGQLRLFF
. TRBJ2-5 TRBV18 once TGTGCCAGCTCACCCCTTGATCACCAAGAGACCCAGTACTTC CASSPLDHQETQYF
TRBD2 TRBJ2-4 TRBV6-1 . TGTGCCAGCGGACTAGCGGGGATAGCCAAAAACATTCAGTACTTC CASGLAGIAKNIQYF
. TRBJ1-2 TRBV2 . TGTGCCAGCAGTGACGTGTCCAATGCAGCGCACTATGGCTACACCTTC CASSDVSNAAHYGYTF
TRBD2 TRBJ2-1 TRBV28 . TGTGCCAGCACCCTAGCGGGGGCGAGCTCCTACAATGAGCAGTTCTTC CASTLAGASSYNEQFF
TRBD2 TRBJ2-1 TRBV7-9 . TGTGCCAGCAGTCAATCCGGGACTAGCCCCAATGAGCAGTTCTTC CASSQSGTSPNEQFF
. TRBJ2-5 TRBV7-8 . TGTGCCAGCAGCTTACGGAGGCTTGGAGAGACCCAGTACTTC CASSLRRLGETQYF
TRBD1 TRBJ1-1 TRBV5-6 . TGTGCCACGCATTACAGGGGGATGAACACTGAAGCTTTCTTT CATHYRGMNTEAFF